This T cell receptor (beta chain) was documented in a study of blood T cell repertoires in COVID-19. Trimming took off 6 bases at V and 4 bases at J, with 10 bases between the two ends. Germline V gene data show CDR1 as MNHNY and CDR2 as SVGAGI (reference sequence). The CDR3 runs to 12 residues. Authors' methods: Cell counts per sample came from amplifying reference gene primers. Sequencing was performed with immunoSEQ multiplex PCR; in TCRdb, only in-frame clones are kept and a portion is missing. V, J and clone size were drawn from that table, and D and trimming were deduced from the DNA. The table lists about 92,000 clones, 87% of them singletons.

The sequence was obtained from a woman in her sixties or seventies with COVID-19, enrolled during active disease. The sample consisted of peripheral blood. The chain recombines TRBV6-6 with TRBJ2-7; the D gene is possibly TRBD1 (5 bases). The CDR3 DNA follows: TGTGCCAGCAGCCAAGACAGATACGAGCAGTACTTC. Its protein is CASSQDRYEQYF.